This T cell receptor (beta chain) was recorded in a study of response to subunit inactivated influenza vaccine. MiXCR, run by TCRdb on the RT-PCR reads, gives a single entry per CDR3 protein. The sample contains about 780,000 distinct CDR3 sequences, approximately 18% of which appear only once. Germline V lookup: CDR1 MDHEN, CDR2 SYDVKM. Unmatched junction bases numbered 1, after V lost 3 bases and J lost 3 bases. The CDR3 is made up of 14 amino acids. Study conclusions and caveats: Each seasonal flu vaccination may recruit only limited new T cells, authors suggested.

In the case of this clonotype: What it recognizes is unknown.

This chain uses TRBV28 with TRBJ2-4, with TRBD1 identical over 8 bases. Here the sequenced sample was PBMCs from blood, taken 4 to 6 days after vaccination. This TCR was sampled from a man over 45 who received an inactivated influenza vaccine. The CDR3 loop is CASSFTGGKNIQYF. For the CDR3, the DNA is TGTGCCAGCAGTTTCACAGGGGGCAAAAACATTCAGTACTTC.